This TCR beta chain emerged from a study of naive and memory T cell subsets. Overnight CMV lysate stimulation of fresh PBMCs defined donor CMV status by CD4+ IFNgamma. CD4 T cells were positively selected, then CD8 T cells from the CD4-negative fraction. General study results and limits: The power law exponent of TCR abundance differed between naive and memory cells. Findings for naive and memory subsets could not be checked against ground truth.

An equimolar mix of two oligonucleotides served as the beta constant-region primer for TRBC1 and TRBC2. TCRdb ran MiXCR on the UMI-ligation and nested PCR reads and lists one entry per CDR3 protein. The sample has about 150,000 distinct CDR3 sequences; about a sixth are singletons. Concerning this clonotype itself: The target antigen is unknown.

The receptor was isolated from a human donor in good health. The sequencing input was naive CD4+ T cells from blood.

CDR3 sequence reads: CASSPGRATEAFF. CDR3 DNA sequence: TGCGCCAGCAGCCCCGGGAGGGCCACTGAAGCTTTCTTT. The chain combines TRBV5-1 with TRBJ1-1; D remains ambiguous. Germline values: CDR1 SGHRS, CDR2 YFSETQ. The V and J ends lost 4 bases and 4 bases respectively, with 11 bases between them. The length of the CDR3 is 13 residues.